This TCR beta chain was sequenced for a study of blood T cell repertoires in COVID-19. About the study: The United States, Italy and Spain provided the acute and convalescent COVID-19 samples. T cells, B-cell-depleted T cells, or PBMCs provided the cDNA or gDNA that served as material.

The junction had 4 bases not matched to a gene; V was cut back by 4 bases and J by 4 bases. The CDR3 is 15 amino acids. The germline CDR1 and CDR2 sequences are SGHVS and FNYEAQ. Participants spanned ages about 18 to 90 years and resided in 24 US areas. Resolution of symptoms, clearance, or two negative PCRs was present in recovered Cohort 3 donors. Clones were read by immunoSEQ multiplex PCR, and TCRdb kept only the in-frame ones, dropping some. The profile shows 300,000 to 350,000 clones, 88% of them singletons. Source material: PBMCs or T cells enriched from blood (not recorded which). The TCR sequence derives from a man younger than 45 who had recovered from COVID-19. The chain is built from TRBV7-6 and TRBJ2-2; 9 nucleotides match TRBD1. CDR3 amino acids: CASSSRQGGTGELFF. The CDR3 DNA reads TGTGCCAGCAGCTCCAGACAGGGGGGCACCGGGGAGCTGTTTTTT.